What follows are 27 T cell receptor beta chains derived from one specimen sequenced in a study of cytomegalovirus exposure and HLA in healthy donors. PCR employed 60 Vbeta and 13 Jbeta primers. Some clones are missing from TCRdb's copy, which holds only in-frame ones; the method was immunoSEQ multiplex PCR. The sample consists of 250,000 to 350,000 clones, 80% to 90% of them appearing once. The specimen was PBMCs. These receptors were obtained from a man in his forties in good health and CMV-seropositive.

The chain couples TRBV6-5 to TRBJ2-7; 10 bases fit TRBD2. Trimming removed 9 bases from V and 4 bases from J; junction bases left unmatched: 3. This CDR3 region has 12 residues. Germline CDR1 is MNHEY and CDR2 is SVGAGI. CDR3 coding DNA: TGTGCCAGTGGGACTAGCGCATACGAGCAGTACTTC. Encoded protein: CASGTSAYEQYF.

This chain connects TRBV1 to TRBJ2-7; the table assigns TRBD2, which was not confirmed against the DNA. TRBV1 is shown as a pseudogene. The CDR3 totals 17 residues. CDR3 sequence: CTSSQDLSGRHSYEQYF. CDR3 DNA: TGCACCAGCAGCCAAGATCTTAGCGGGAGGCACTCCTACGAGCAGTACTTC.

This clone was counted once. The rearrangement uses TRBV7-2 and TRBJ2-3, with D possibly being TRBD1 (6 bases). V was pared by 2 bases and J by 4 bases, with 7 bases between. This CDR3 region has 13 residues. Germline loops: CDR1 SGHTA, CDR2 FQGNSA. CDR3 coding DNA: TGTGCCAGCAGCTTAAGGGGGTCAGATACGCAGTATTTT. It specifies CASSLRGSDTQYF.

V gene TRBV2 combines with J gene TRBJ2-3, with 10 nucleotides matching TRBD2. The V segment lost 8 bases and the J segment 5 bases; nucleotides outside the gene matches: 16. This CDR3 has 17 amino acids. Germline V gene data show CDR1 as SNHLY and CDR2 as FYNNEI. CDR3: CASGGGASGSIGDTQYF. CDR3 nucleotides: TGTGCCAGCGGAGGTGGCGCTAGCGGGAGTATTGGAGATACGCAGTATTTT.

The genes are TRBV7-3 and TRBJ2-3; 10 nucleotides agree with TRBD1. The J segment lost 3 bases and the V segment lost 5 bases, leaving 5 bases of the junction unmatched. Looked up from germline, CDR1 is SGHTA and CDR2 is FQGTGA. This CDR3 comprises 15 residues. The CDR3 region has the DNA TGTGCCAGCAGCCGGCGACAGGGGGCAACAGATACGCAGTATTTT. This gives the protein CASSRRQGATDTQYF.

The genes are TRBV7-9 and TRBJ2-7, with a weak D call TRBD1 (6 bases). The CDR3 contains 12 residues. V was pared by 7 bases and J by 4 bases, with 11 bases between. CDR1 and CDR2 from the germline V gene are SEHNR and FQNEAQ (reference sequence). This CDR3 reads CASKKTGYEQYF. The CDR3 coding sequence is TGTGCCAGCAAAAAGACAGGTTACGAGCAGTACTTC.

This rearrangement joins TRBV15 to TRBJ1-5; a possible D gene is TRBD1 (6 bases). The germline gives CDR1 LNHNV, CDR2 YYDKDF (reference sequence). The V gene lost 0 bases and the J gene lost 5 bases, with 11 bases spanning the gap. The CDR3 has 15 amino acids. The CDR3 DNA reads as TGTGCCACCAGCAGAGATCTCAGGGGAGATCAGCCCCAGCATTTT. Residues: CATSRDLRGDQPQHF.

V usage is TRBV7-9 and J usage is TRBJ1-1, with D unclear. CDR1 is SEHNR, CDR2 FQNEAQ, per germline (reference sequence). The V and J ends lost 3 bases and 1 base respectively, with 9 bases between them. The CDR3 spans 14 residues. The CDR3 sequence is CASSLEVGNTEAFF. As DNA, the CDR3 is TGTGCCAGCAGCTTGGAGGTCGGGAACACTGAAGCTTTCTTT.

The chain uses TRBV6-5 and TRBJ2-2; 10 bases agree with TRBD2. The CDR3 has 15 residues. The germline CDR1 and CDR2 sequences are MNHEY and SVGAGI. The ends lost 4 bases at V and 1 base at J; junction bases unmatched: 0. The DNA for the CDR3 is TGTGCCAGCAGTTTAGCGGGAGGGAACACCGGGGAGCTGTTTTTT. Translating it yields CASSLAGGNTGELFF.

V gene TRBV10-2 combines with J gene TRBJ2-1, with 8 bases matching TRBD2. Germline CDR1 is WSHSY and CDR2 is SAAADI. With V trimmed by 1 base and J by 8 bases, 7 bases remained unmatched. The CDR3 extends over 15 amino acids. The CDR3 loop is CASSELSGGVYEQFF. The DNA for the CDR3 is TGCGCCAGCAGTGAGTTGTCGGGAGGGGTCTATGAGCAGTTCTTC.

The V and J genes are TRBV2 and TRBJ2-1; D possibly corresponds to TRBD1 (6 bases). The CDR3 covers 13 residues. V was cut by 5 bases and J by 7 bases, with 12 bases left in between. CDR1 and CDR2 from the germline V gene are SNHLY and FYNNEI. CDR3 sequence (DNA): TGTGCCAGCAGTACAGGGTCCGGGAATGAGCAGTTCTTC. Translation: CASSTGSGNEQFF.

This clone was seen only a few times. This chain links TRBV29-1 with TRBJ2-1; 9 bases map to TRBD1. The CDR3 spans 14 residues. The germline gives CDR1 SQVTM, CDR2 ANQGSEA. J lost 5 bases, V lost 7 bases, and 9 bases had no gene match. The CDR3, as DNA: TGCAGCGCCATTGATTGGACAGGGGACAATGAGCAGTTCTTC. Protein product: CSAIDWTGDNEQFF.

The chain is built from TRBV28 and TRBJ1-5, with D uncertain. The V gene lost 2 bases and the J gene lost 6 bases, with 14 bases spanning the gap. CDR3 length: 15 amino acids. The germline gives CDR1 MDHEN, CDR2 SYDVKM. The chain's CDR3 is CASSLNQRGFQPQHF. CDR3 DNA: TGTGCCAGCAGTTTAAATCAGCGGGGTTTTCAGCCCCAGCATTTT. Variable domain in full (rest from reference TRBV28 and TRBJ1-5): DVKVTQSSRYLVKRTGEKVFLECVQDMDHENMFWYRQDPGLGLRLIYFSYDVKMKEKGDIPEGYSVSREKKERFSLILESASTNQTSMYLCASSLNQRGFQPQHFGDGTRLSIL.

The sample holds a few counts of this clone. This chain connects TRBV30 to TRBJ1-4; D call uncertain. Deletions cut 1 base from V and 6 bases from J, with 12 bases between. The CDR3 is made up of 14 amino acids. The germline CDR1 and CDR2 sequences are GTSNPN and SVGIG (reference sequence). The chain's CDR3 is CAWSAGFKYEKLFF. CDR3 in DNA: TGTGCCTGGAGTGCGGGATTCAAATATGAAAAACTGTTTTTT. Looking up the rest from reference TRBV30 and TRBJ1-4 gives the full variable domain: SQTIHQWPATLVQPVGSPLSLECTVEGTSNPNLYWYRQAAGRGLQLLFYSVGIGQISSEVPQNLSASRPQDRQFILSSKKLLLSDSGFYLCAWSAGFKYEKLFFGSGTQLSVL.

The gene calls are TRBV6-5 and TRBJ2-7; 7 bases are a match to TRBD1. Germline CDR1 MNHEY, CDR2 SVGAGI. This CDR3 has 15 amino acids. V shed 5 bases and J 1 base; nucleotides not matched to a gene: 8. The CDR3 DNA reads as TGTGCCAGCAGTCGAGCCGGGACAGTTTCCTACGAGCAGTACTTC. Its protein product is CASSRAGTVSYEQYF.

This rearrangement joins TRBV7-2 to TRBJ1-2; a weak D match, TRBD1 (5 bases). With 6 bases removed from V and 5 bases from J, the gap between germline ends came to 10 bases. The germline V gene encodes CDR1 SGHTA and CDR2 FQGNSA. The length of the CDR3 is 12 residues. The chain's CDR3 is CASSSRVYGYTF. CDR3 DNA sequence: TGTGCCAGCAGTTCCAGGGTTTATGGCTACACCTTC. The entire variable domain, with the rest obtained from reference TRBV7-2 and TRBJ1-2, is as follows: GAGVSQSPSNKVTEKGKDVELRCDPISGHTALYWYRQSLGQGLEFLIYFQGNSAPDKSGLPSDRFSAERTGGSVSTLTIQRTQQEDSAVYLCASSSRVYGYTFGSGTRLTVV.

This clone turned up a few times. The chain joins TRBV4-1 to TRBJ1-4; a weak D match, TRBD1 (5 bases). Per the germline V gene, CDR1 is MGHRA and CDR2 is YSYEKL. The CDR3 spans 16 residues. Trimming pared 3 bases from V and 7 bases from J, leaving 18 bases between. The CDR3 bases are TGCGCCAGCAGCCAGGGGGTTGCGGGGTTCGGTGAAAAACTGTTTTTT. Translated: CASSQGVAGFGEKLFF.

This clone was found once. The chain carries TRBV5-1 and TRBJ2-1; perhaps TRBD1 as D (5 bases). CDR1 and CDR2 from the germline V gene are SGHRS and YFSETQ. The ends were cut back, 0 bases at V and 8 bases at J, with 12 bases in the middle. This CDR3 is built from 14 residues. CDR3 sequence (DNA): TGCGCCAGCAGCTTGGACACCAGGGCCCATGAGCAGTTCTTC. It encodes CASSLDTRAHEQFF.

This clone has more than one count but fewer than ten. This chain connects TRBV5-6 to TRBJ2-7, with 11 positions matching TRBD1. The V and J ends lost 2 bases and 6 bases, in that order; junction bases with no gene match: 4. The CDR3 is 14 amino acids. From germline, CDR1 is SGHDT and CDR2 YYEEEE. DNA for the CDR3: TGTGCCAGCAGCTTTAGGACAGGGGGCGTCGAGCAGTACTTC. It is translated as CASSFRTGGVEQYF.

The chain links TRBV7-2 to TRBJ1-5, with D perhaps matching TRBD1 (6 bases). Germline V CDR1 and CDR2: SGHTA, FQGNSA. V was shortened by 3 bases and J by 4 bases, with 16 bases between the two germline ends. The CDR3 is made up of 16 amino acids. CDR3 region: CASSFSPQGRNQPQHF. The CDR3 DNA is TGTGCCAGCAGCTTTAGCCCCCAGGGGAGAAATCAGCCCCAGCATTTT.

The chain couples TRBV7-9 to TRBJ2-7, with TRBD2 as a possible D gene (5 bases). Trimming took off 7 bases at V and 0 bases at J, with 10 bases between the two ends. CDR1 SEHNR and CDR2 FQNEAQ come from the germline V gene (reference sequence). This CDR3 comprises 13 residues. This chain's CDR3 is CASTEGNSYEQYF. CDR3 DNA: TGTGCCAGCACCGAGGGAAACTCCTACGAGCAGTACTTC.

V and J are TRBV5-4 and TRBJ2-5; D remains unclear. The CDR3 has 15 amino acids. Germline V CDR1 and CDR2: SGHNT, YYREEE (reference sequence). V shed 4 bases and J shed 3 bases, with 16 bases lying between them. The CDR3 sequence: CASSRTLFREETQYF. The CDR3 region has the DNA TGTGCCAGCAGCCGCACCTTGTTCCGGGAAGAGACCCAGTACTTC.

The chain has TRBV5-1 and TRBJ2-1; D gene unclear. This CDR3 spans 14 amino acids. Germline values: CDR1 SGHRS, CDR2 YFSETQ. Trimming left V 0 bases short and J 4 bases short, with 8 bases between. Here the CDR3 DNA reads TGCGCCAGCAGCTTGGGTGGCGGATACAATGAGCAGTTCTTC. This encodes CASSLGGGYNEQFF.

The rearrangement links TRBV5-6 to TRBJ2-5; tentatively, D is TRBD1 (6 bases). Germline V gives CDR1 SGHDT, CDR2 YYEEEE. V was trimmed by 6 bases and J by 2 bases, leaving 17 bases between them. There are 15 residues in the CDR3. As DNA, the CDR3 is TGTGCCAGCATCCTTTTTTCCGGGACACAAGAGACCCAGTACTTC. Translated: CASILFSGTQETQYF.

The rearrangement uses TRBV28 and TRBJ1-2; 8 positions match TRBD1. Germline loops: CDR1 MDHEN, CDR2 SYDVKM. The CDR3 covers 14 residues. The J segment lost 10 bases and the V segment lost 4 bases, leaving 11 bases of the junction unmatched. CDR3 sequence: CASSSLTGGRDYTF. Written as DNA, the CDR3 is TGTGCCAGCAGTTCGCTCACAGGGGGGAGGGACTACACCTTC.

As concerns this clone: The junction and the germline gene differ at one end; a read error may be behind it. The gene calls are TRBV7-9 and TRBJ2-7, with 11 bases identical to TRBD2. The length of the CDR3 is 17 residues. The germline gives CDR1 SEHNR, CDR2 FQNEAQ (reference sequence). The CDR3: CSSSLALGLAASYEQYF. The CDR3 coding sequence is TGTTCCAGCAGCTTAGCTTTGGGACTAGCGGCCTCCTACGAGCAGTACTTC. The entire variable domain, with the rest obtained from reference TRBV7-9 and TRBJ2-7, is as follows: DTGVSQNPRHKITKRGQNVTFRCDPISEHNRLYWYRQTLGQGPEFLTYFQNEAQLEKSRLLSDRFSAERPKGSFSTLEIQRTEQGDSAMYLCSSSLALGLAASYEQYFGPGTRLTVT.

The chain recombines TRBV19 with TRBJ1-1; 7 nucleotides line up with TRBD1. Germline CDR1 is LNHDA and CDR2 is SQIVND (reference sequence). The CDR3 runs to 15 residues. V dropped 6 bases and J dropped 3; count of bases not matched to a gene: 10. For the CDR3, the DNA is TGTGCCAGTAGAACGGGACAGTGGGGGGACACTGAAGCTTTCTTT. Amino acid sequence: CASRTGQWGDTEAFF.